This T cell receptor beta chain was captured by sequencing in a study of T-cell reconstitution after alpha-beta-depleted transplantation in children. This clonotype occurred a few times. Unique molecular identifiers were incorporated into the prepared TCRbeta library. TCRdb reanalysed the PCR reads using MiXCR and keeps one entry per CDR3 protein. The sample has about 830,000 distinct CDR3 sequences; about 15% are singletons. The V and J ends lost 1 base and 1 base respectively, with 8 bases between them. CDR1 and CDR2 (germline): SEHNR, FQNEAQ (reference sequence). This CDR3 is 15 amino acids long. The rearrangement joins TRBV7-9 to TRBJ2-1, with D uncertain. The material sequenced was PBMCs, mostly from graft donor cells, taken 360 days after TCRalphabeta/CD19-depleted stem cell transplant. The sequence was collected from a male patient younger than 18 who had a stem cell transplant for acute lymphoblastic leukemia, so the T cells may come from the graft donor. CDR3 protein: CASSLDGLSYNEQFF. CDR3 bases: TGTGCCAGCAGCTTAGATGGGCTGTCCTACAATGAGCAGTTCTTC.